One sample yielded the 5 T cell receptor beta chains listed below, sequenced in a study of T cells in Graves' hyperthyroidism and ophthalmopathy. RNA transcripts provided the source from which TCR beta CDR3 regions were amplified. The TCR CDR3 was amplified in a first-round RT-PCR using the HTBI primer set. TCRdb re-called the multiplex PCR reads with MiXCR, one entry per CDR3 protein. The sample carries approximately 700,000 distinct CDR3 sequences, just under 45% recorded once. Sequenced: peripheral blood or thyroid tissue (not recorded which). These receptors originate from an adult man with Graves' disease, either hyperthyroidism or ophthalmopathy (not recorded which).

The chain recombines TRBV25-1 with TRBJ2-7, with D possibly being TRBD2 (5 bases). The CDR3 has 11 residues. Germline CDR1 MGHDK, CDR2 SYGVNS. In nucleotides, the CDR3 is TGTGCTAGCGCGAAAACCTACGAGCAGTACTTC. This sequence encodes CASAKTYEQYF.

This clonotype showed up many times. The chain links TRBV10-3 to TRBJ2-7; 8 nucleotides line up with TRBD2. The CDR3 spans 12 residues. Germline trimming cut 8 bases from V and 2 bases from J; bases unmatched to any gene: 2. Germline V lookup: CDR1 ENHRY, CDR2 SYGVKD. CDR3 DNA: TGTGCCATCGGGGGACTAGCCTACGAGCAGTACTTC. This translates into CAIGGLAYEQYF.

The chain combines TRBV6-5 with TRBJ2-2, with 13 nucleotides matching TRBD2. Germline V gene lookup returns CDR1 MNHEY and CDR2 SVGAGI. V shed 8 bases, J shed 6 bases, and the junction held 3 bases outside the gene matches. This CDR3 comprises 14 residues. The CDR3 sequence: CASGGLAGAGELFF. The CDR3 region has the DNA TGTGCCAGCGGAGGACTAGCGGGGGCCGGGGAGCTGTTTTTT.

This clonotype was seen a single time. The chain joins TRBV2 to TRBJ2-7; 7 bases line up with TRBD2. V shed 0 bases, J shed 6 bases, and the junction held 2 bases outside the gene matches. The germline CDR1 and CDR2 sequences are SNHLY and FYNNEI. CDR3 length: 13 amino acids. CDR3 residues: CASSEAGEGEQYF. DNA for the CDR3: TGTGCCAGCAGTGAAGCGGGGGAGGGCGAGCAGTACTTC. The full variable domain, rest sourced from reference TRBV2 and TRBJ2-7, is EPEVTQTPSHQVTQMGQEVILRCVPISNHLYFYWYRQILGQKVEFLVSFYNNEISEKSEIFDDQFSVERPDGSNFTLKIRSTKLEDSAMYFCASSEAGEGEQYFGPGTRLTVT.

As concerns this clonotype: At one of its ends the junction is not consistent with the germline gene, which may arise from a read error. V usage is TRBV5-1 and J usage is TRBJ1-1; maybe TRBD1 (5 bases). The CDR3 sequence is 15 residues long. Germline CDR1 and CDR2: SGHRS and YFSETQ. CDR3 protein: CASSLDGTVDTEAFF. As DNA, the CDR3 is TGCGCCAGCAGCTTGGATGGGACGGTGGACACCGAAGCTTTCTTT.